This T cell receptor beta chain was recorded in a study of CD8+ T cells in alopecia areata. Study-wide background: Among treated patients, oral tofacitinib was administered at 5 to 10 mg twice daily.

Germline V gene sequence: CDR1 MNHNS, CDR2 SASEGT. Trimming took off 2 bases at V and 7 bases at J, with 14 bases between the two ends. The CDR3 totals 15 residues. cDNA serving as the sequencing template came from extracted, reverse transcribed RNA. Assay used: immunoSEQ multiplex PCR; TCRdb lists only in-frame clones, some missing. This repertoire shows about 270,000 clones, around 64% found once; its top ten account for roughly 0.88%. Treatment meaning: oral pan-JAK inhibitor, 5-10 mg twice daily. This clone was counted only a few times. As yet, its antigen is unknown. Findings of the study overall: Numerous clones, expanded in lesions, remained in scalp and blood during tofacitinib. Relative to mice, TCR sharing across patients was less clear, a difference possibly HLA-related.

J is TRBJ1-4 and V is TRBV6-1; TRBD1 might be the D (5 bases). The sequencing used CD4+ T cells sorted from blood, collected between weeks 51 and 54, from a patient treated with tofacitinib. The sequence was collected from a human donor with alopecia areata. CDR3 sequence (DNA): TGTGCCAGCAGTGAATCCAGGGTGTCCGGTGAAAAACTGTTTTTT. Protein sequence: CASSESRVSGEKLFF.